The 31 T cell receptor beta chains presented below share a single source sample, sequenced in a study of CD4 and CD8 cells across lung adenocarcinoma regions. TCRdb reprocessed the PCR reads via MiXCR and lists one record per CDR3 protein. The data hold under 10,000 distinct CDR3 sequences, with roughly 50% observed a single time. The specimen sequenced was CD4+ T cells from the center of a lung tumor. The source is a female donor with lung adenocarcinoma. The CD4 and CD8 labels of this study may be unreliable.

The sample holds many counts of this clonotype. This clone may be a read error of a much larger clone one base away. This chain joins TRBV27 and TRBJ2-2; 8 positions agree with TRBD2. The V gene end was trimmed by 10 bases and the J gene end by 6 bases; junction bases not matched to a gene: 16. This CDR3 is built from 16 residues. Germline V gives CDR1 MNHEY, CDR2 SMNVEV (reference sequence). DNA of the CDR3: TGTGCCAACAGCTATACTAGCGGCTATGTCTCCGGGGAGCTGTTTTTT. Its protein product is CANSYTSGYVSGELFF.

This chain joins TRBV27 and TRBJ2-4; D is perhaps TRBD1 or TRBD2 (6 bases each). This CDR3 is built from 15 residues. Germline values: CDR1 MNHEY, CDR2 SMNVEV (reference sequence). Trimming took off 9 bases at V and 13 bases at J, with 28 bases between the two ends. CDR3 coding DNA: TGTGCCAGGACCAACGGGGGCCGGGACGAAAACACCCAGTACTTC. The encoded protein is CARTNGGRDENTQYF.

This clonotype was detected only once. The chain links TRBV15 to TRBJ2-7; D unresolved. The J call may be wrong; the DNA end is better matched by TRBJ2-1. Per germline, CDR1 LNHNV and CDR2 YYDKDF (reference sequence). CDR3 length: 13 amino acids. The CDR3 DNA sequence: TGTGCCACCAGCGGGGTAAATTACAATGAGCAGTTCTTC. It specifies CATSGVNYNEQFF.

CDR3 loop: CAVFSGANVLTF. The CDR3 bases are TGTGCCGTCTTTTCTGGGGCCAACGTCCTGACTTTC. The chain links TRBV10-3 to TRBJ2-6; D call uncertain. Trimming took off 11 bases at V and 1 base at J, with 6 bases between the two ends. From germline, CDR1 is ENHRY and CDR2 SYGVKD. The CDR3 has 12 amino acids.

The table lists this clonotype with a count of one. DNA for the CDR3: TGTGCCCGCGGCCTGGGGACAGGAGCCAAAGATACGCAGTATTTT. It codes for CARGLGTGAKDTQYF. This chain links TRBV7-2 with TRBJ2-3; TRBD1 matches 8 bases. The V gene's germline CDR1 is SGHTA and CDR2 FQGNSA. The trim removed 11 bases at V and 5 bases at J, leaving 15 bases unmatched. This CDR3 is 15 amino acids long.

The chain employs TRBV6-1 and TRBJ2-3; D is unresolved. The germline V gene encodes CDR1 MNHNS and CDR2 SASEGT. This CDR3 is built from 15 residues. V lost 4 bases and J lost 5, with 16 bases in between. CDR3 in DNA: TGTGCCAGCAGTGCCGAGGCCGCTGTCCAAGATACGCAGTATTTT. Translated: CASSAEAAVQDTQYF.

Worth noting for this clonotype: Sequence at one end of the junction differs from germline and may be a read error. The chain has TRBV27 and TRBJ2-5; either TRBD1 or TRBD2 may fit D (7 bases each). The germline V gene encodes CDR1 MNHEY and CDR2 SMNVEV (reference sequence). The CDR3 consists of 16 residues. The CDR3 DNA reads TGTGCCAGCAGGGGTCGAGGGGGCGGGGGCCAAGAGACCCAGTACTTT. As protein: CASRGRGGGGQETQYF.

In the case of this clonotype: One end of the junction varies from germline; a read error may be responsible. J is TRBJ2-3 and V is TRBV10-3; 7 positions match TRBD1. CDR1 is ENHRY and CDR2 is SYGVKD in the germline V gene. This CDR3 spans 16 amino acids. The DNA of the CDR3 is TGTGCCATCAGTGAGTTAAGGGGGCGAGGAACAGATATGCAGTATTTT. Protein sequence: CAISELRGRGTDMQYF.

This rearrangement joins TRBV27 to TRBJ2-4; 8 bases align to TRBD1. This CDR3 contains 16 residues. Germline V gene data show CDR1 as MNHEY and CDR2 as SMNVEV (reference sequence). Trimming removed 5 bases from V and 0 bases from J; junction bases left unmatched: 6. The CDR3 reads CASSVRGPGAKNIQYF. The DNA of the CDR3 is TGTGCCAGCAGTGTCAGGGGGCCGGGAGCCAAAAACATTCAGTACTTC.

This clonotype has a count of ten or more. The chain carries TRBV25-1 and TRBJ2-5; 7 bases match TRBD1. CDR3 size: 16 residues. Germline V gives CDR1 MGHDK, CDR2 SYGVNS. The junction had 9 bases not matched to a gene; V was cut back by 3 bases and J by 2 bases. CDR3 region: CASSDPLGGLQETQYF. DNA of the CDR3: TGTGCCAGCAGTGATCCTCTAGGGGGCCTACAAGAGACCCAGTACTTC.

With regard to this clonotype: An end of the junction does not agree with germline; a read error may underlie this. CDR3 loop: CAGRDTGRGDAQFF. In DNA form, the CDR3 reads TGTGCCGGCAGAGACACAGGGAGGGGGGATGCGCAGTTCTTC. V usage is TRBV6-1 and J usage is TRBJ2-3, with D tentatively TRBD2 (7 bases). The J call may be mistaken, given a closer DNA end match to TRBJ2-1. Germline V gives CDR1 MNHNS, CDR2 SASEGT. The CDR3 consists of 14 residues.

The chain is built from TRBV6-2 or TRBV6-3 and TRBJ2-3; D gene ambiguous. The length of the CDR3 is 14 residues. The V end lost 0 bases, the J end lost 4 bases, and 8 bases lay between the germline ends. Germline lookup yields CDR1 MNHEY and CDR2 SVGEGT. The CDR3, as DNA: TGTGCCAGCAGTTACTCGGAGAGTGCAGATACGCAGTATTTT. Translation: CASSYSESADTQYF.

The chain carries TRBV6-5 and TRBJ2-1; D is unclear. The J call may be incorrect, as the DNA end agrees better with TRBJ2-7. Germline lookup yields CDR1 MNHEY and CDR2 SVGAGI. This CDR3 is built from 15 residues. CDR3 residues: CASSYSAAVANEQYF. In DNA form, the CDR3 reads TGTGCCAGCAGTTACTCGGCGGCGGTGGCCAATGAGCAGTACTTC.

The chain uses TRBV6-2 or TRBV6-3 and TRBJ2-4; 12 nucleotides align to TRBD1. The tail of the sequence fits TRBJ2-7 better, so the J call may be wrong. The CDR3 extends over 15 amino acids. The V gene's germline CDR1 is MNHEY and CDR2 SVGEGT. The CDR3, as DNA: TGTGCCAGCAGCATACCGGGACAGGGGGCTGACGAGCAGTACTTC. It codes for CASSIPGQGADEQYF.

This clonotype was counted only a few times. This chain connects TRBV27 to TRBJ2-5, with 11 bases identical to TRBD1. The CDR3 length is 14 residues. Germline CDR1 MNHEY, CDR2 SMNVEV (reference sequence). Trimming at V came to 7 bases and at J to 7 bases, leaving 8 bases not matched to a gene. In DNA, the CDR3 is TGTGCCAGCACGGGGGGGACAGGGGGAGGGACCCAGTACTTC. Encoded protein: CASTGGTGGGTQYF.

This clonotype has more than one count but fewer than ten. The rearrangement uses TRBV7-2 and TRBJ1-1; no firm D call. The CDR3 length is 14 residues. V was pared by 0 bases and J by 1 base, with 6 bases between. CDR1 and CDR2 from the germline V gene are SGHTA and FQGNSA. The CDR3 DNA reads as TGTGCCAGCAGCTTAGCCTCAGGGAACACTGAAGCTTTCTTT. Translating it yields CASSLASGNTEAFF.

The J gene is TRBJ2-1, the V gene TRBV7-2; a possible D gene is TRBD1 (5 bases). The CDR3 has 15 residues. Deletions cut 5 bases from V and 4 bases from J, with 15 bases between. Germline V gives CDR1 SGHTA, CDR2 FQGNSA. CDR3 residues: CASSPPGNLYNEQFF. The DNA for the CDR3 is TGTGCCAGCAGCCCCCCAGGGAACCTATACAATGAGCAGTTCTTC.

V gene TRBV7-2 combines with J gene TRBJ2-4, with 7 nucleotides matching TRBD2. The ends lost 0 bases at V and 8 bases at J; junction bases unmatched: 4. Germline lookup yields CDR1 SGHTA and CDR2 FQGNSA. The CDR3 spans 14 residues. CDR3 coding DNA: TGTGCCAGCAGCTTAGCGGGGGGGTTAGACATTCAGTACTTC. Translation: CASSLAGGLDIQYF.

The CDR3 protein is CCGSEVHSYEQYF. The CDR3 nucleotides read TGTTGCGGCAGTGAGGTGCACTCCTACGAGCAGTACTTC. The V and J genes are TRBV6-1 and TRBJ2-7; D unclear. The CDR3 is 13 residues long. Germline values: CDR1 MNHNS, CDR2 SASEGT.

J is TRBJ2-6 and V is TRBV6-1; D gene unclear. This CDR3 is 15 amino acids long. With 6 bases removed from V and 0 bases from J, the gap between germline ends came to 9 bases. Germline loops: CDR1 MNHNS, CDR2 SASEGT. The CDR3 sequence: CASRVVHSGANVLTF. In DNA, the CDR3 is TGTGCCAGCAGGGTCGTACACTCTGGGGCCAACGTCCTGACTTTC.

The V gene is TRBV6-5, the J gene TRBJ2-7; 9 bases are shared with TRBD2. The V segment lost 2 bases and the J segment 7 bases; nucleotides outside the gene matches: 12. The V gene's germline CDR1 is MNHEY and CDR2 SVGAGI. The CDR3 consists of 16 residues. Here the CDR3 DNA reads TGTGCCAGCAGTTACACCCTGACTAGCGGAGGAGGGGAGCAGTACTTC. Translation gives CASSYTLTSGGGEQYF.

Here the CDR3 DNA reads TGTGCCAGCAGCCTATCCGGGACTAACCTGGACAATGAGCAGTTCTTC. It is translated as CASSLSGTNLDNEQFF. This chain links TRBV7-6 with TRBJ2-1; TRBD2 agrees at 7 bases. Germline assignment: CDR1 SGHVS and CDR2 FNYEAQ. V lost 5 bases to trimming and J lost 5 bases; unmatched junction nucleotides: 12. This CDR3 has 16 residues.

This clonotype was counted only a few times. This chain joins TRBV10-2 and TRBJ2-1; 7 nucleotides match TRBD2. The V and J ends lost 6 bases and 5 bases, in that order; junction bases with no gene match: 7. The CDR3 length is 14 residues. The germline gives CDR1 WSHSY, CDR2 SAAADI. Here the CDR3 reads CASRPRGDDNEQFF. CDR3 coding DNA: TGCGCCAGCAGACCACGGGGGGATGACAATGAGCAGTTCTTC.

This clonotype was counted only a few times. This rearrangement joins TRBV7-3 to TRBJ2-6, with D unclear. Between the trimmed V and J ends, which lost 5 bases and 0 bases, there was a span of 8 bases. The CDR3 is 15 amino acids. In germline, CDR1 is SGHTA, CDR2 FQGTGA. CDR3 loop: CASSNPLSGANVLTF. CDR3 sequence (DNA): TGTGCCAGCAGCAACCCCCTCTCTGGGGCCAACGTCCTGACTTTC.

The chain carries TRBV10-2 and TRBJ2-5; the D is unclear. The CDR3 has 13 amino acids. Germline V gives CDR1 WSHSY, CDR2 SAAADI. V was trimmed by 8 bases and J by 1 base, leaving 11 bases between them. CDR3 bases: TGCGCCAGCGACGGCGGTATCCAAGAGACCCAGTACTTC. Translating it yields CASDGGIQETQYF.

The table lists this clonotype with many counts. The J gene is TRBJ1-4, the V gene TRBV7-6, with D uncertain. V was cut by 5 bases and J by 5 bases, with 9 bases left in between. CDR1 is SGHVS, CDR2 FNYEAQ, per germline. CDR3 size: 13 residues. The CDR3 DNA reads as TGTGCCAGCAGCACCGGACTGAATGAAAAACTGTTTTTT. Residues: CASSTGLNEKLFF.

The V gene is TRBV20-1, the J gene TRBJ2-1; 9 bases agree with TRBD2. The J call may be faulty, since TRBJ2-5 better matches the DNA end. The CDR3 spans 14 residues. Germline values: CDR1 DFQATT, CDR2 SNEGSKA (reference sequence). CDR3 in DNA: TGCAGTGCTGCTAGCGGGATACAGGCAGAGACCCAGTACTTC. It yields the protein CSAASGIQAETQYF.

In its sample, this clonotype is medium-sized. The junction departs from the called germline gene at one end, perhaps through a read error. The CDR3 spells CASSEAGRYEQYF. The CDR3 DNA reads as TGTGCCAGCAGCGAAGCAGGACGCTACGAGCAGTACTTC. The genes are TRBV6-1 and TRBJ2-1; D remains ambiguous. The tail of the sequence fits TRBJ2-7 better, so the J call may be wrong. The CDR3 runs to 13 residues. Germline CDR1 is MNHNS and CDR2 is SASEGT.

The rearrangement links TRBV6-1 to TRBJ1-1, with a tentative D call TRBD1 (6 bases). CDR1 and CDR2 from the germline V gene are MNHNS and SASEGT. Between the trimmed V and J ends, which lost 3 bases and 5 bases, there was a span of 16 bases. The CDR3 spans 15 residues. CDR3: CASSEGGGGWTEAFF. DNA of the CDR3: TGTGCCAGCAGTGAGGGAGGGGGAGGATGGACTGAAGCTTTCTTT.

The count of this clonotype is one. The rearrangement links TRBV6-5 to TRBJ2-5, with D hard to call. The J call may be mistaken, given a closer DNA end match to TRBJ2-7. From germline, CDR1 is MNHEY and CDR2 SVGAGI. The CDR3 is 13 residues long. This chain's CDR3 is CASSYSNPYEQYF. The DNA for the CDR3 is TGTGCCAGCAGTTACTCGAACCCTTACGAGCAGTACTTC.

V and J are TRBV27 and TRBJ2-2; TRBD2 is a possible D gene (5 bases). The J call may be wrong; the DNA end is better matched by TRBJ2-3. CDR3 size: 18 residues. Per germline, CDR1 MNHEY and CDR2 SMNVEV (reference sequence). For the CDR3, the DNA is TGTGCCAGCAGTTTCCACGCCCCCCAGGCTGTCAACACCGGGGAGCAGTATTTT. Translation: CASSFHAPQAVNTGEQYF.